This entry features one T cell receptor beta chain sequence. This sample is part of a study of blood T cell repertoires in COVID-19. Turning to the study itself: COVID-19 samples from acute and convalescent phases originated in the United States, Italy and Spain. PBMCs, B-cell-depleted T cells, or T cells provided the cDNA or gDNA that made up the material.

Participants' own reports of clinical history determined their cohort assignment. The table came from immunoSEQ multiplex PCR; TCRdb's copy has only in-frame clones and leaves some out. The data contain about 200,000 clones, around four fifths of them singletons. The CDR3 is made up of 13 amino acids. The germline CDR1 and CDR2 sequences are SGHTA and FQGTGA. V was cut by 4 bases and J by 4 bases, with 11 bases left in between. The sequenced sample consisted of PBMCs or T cells enriched from blood (not recorded which). The genes are TRBV7-3 and TRBJ2-7, with D tentatively TRBD1 (6 bases). The sequence was obtained from a woman in her fifties or sixties who had been exposed to COVID-19. CDR3 bases: TGTGCCAGCAGCTCCCCTACAGGGTACGAGCAGTACTTC. Translation gives CASSSPTGYEQYF.